The 17 T cell receptor beta chains below were found in one sample sequenced in a study of blood T cell repertoires in COVID-19 (TCRdb year 2020). Library generation was performed with the immunoSEQ multiplex PCR assay. The source is immuneACCESS, and TCRdb retained only in-frame sequences with V and J called. Part of the clones is not carried over; for the studies checked, unresolved V genes explain less than half of this, and the remainder is unexplained. The sample table contains around 60,000 clones; only one count was recorded for more than 80% of them. The ten biggest clones cover about a sixth of the sample. Sequenced: peripheral blood. The source is a woman aged 60-70 years with COVID-19, enrolled during active disease.

The CDR3 nucleotides read TGTGCCAGCAGCGTAGGTGGGGCTCAGAACACCGGGGAGCTGTTTTTT. The encoded protein is CASSVGGAQNTGELFF. The rearrangement uses TRBV9 and TRBJ2-2; tentatively, D is TRBD1 (5 bases). Trimming stripped 0 bases from V and 1 base from J, with 10 bases between. Germline values: CDR1 SGDLS, CDR2 YYNGEE. The CDR3 has 16 amino acids.

The chain joins TRBV6-6 to TRBJ1-1; D not resolved. V lost 5 bases and J lost 1, with 11 bases in between. CDR3 length: 14 residues. CDR1 MNHNY and CDR2 SVGAGI come from the germline V gene (reference sequence). CDR3 region: CASSAGVANTEAFF. The CDR3 DNA follows: TGTGCCAGCAGTGCCGGGGTGGCGAACACTGAAGCTTTCTTT.

This clone came up a few times. This chain uses TRBV6-1 with TRBJ1-2, with D possibly TRBD1 on 6 matching bases. CDR1 and CDR2 from the germline V gene are MNHNS and SASEGT. V lost 3 bases to trimming and J lost 3 bases, with 11 bases between them. The CDR3 runs to 14 residues. The CDR3 region is CASSDPPGDYGYTF. CDR3 coding DNA: TGTGCCAGCAGTGACCCCCCAGGGGACTATGGCTACACCTTC.

The chain carries TRBV5-6 and TRBJ2-6; D gene unclear. Trimming removed 1 base at V and 3 bases at J, with 5 bases between. The CDR3 consists of 14 residues. Germline V gene lookup returns CDR1 SGHDT and CDR2 YYEEEE. CDR3 sequence: CASSLFLGANVLTF. The DNA of the CDR3 is TGTGCCAGCAGCTTGTTCCTTGGGGCCAACGTCCTGACTTTC. Together with reference TRBV5-6 and TRBJ2-6, the CDR3 gives the full variable domain: DAGVTQSPTHLIKTRGQQVTLRCSPKSGHDTVSWYQQALGQGPQFIFQYYEEEERQRGNFPDRFSGHQFPNYSSELNVNALLLGDSALYLCASSLFLGANVLTFGAGSRLTVL.

The chain couples TRBV18 to TRBJ2-1, with TRBD1 matching over 8 bases. The J segment lost 7 bases and the V segment lost 3 bases, leaving 11 bases of the junction unmatched. The CDR3 is 16 amino acids. Germline V lookup: CDR1 KGHSH, CDR2 LQKENI. This CDR3 reads CASSPPGYRGRNEQFF. CDR3 DNA sequence: TGTGCCAGCTCACCGCCAGGATACAGGGGGAGGAATGAGCAGTTCTTC. Supplemented by reference TRBV18 and TRBJ2-1, the full variable domain reads NAGVMQNPRHLVRRRGQEARLRCSPMKGHSHVYWYRQLPEEGLKFMVYLQKENIIDESGMPKERFSAEFPKEGPSILRIQQVVRGDSAAYFCASSPPGYRGRNEQFFGPGTRLTVL.

This clone was seen just once. The V call is TRBV27, the J call TRBJ1-6; no definite D call. Trimming cost V 6 bases and J 9 bases, with 12 bases left between them. The germline V gene encodes CDR1 MNHEY and CDR2 SMNVEV (reference sequence). The CDR3 covers 13 residues. The CDR3 protein is CASREGMGSPLHF. The DNA for the CDR3 is TGTGCCAGCAGGGAGGGAATGGGTTCACCCCTCCACTTT.

The J gene is TRBJ1-5, the V gene TRBV30, with TRBD1 as a possible D gene (6 bases). The CDR3 consists of 17 residues. Germline-derived CDR1 and CDR2 are GTSNPN and SVGIG (reference sequence). The germline V and J ends were trimmed by 0 bases and 6 bases, with 21 bases remaining between them. The CDR3 sequence is CAWSVGQGQGTGQPQHF. Written as DNA, the CDR3 is TGTGCCTGGAGTGTCGGCCAGGGACAAGGGACGGGTCAGCCCCAGCATTTT.

The chain's CDR3 is CASSPYTSRGTNEKLFF. The CDR3 nucleotides are TGTGCCAGTAGTCCCTATACATCCCGGGGGACTAATGAAAAACTGTTTTTT. This rearrangement joins TRBV19 to TRBJ1-4, with D maybe TRBD1 (5 bases). Germline V lookup: CDR1 LNHDA, CDR2 SQIVND (reference sequence). The germline V and J ends were trimmed by 5 bases and 2 bases, with 18 bases remaining between them. The CDR3 is made up of 17 amino acids. The complete variable domain, with remaining parts taken from reference TRBV19 and TRBJ1-4, reads DGGITQSPKYLFRKEGQNVTLSCEQNLNHDAMYWYRQDPGQGLRLIYYSQIVNDFQKGDIAEGYSVSREKKESFPLTVTSAQKNPTAFYLCASSPYTSRGTNEKLFFGSGTQLSVL.

The rearrangement joins TRBV24-1 to TRBJ2-7; 8 positions match TRBD1. The V gene's germline CDR1 is KGHDR and CDR2 SFDVKD. This CDR3 has 16 amino acids. V shed 1 base and J 3 bases; nucleotides not matched to a gene: 7. The CDR3 loop is CATSDFTGTGYYEQYF. As DNA, the CDR3 is TGTGCCACCAGTGATTTCACCGGGACAGGCTACTACGAGCAGTACTTC.

J is TRBJ2-1 and V is TRBV18, with D perhaps TRBD1 (5 bases). CDR1 is KGHSH, CDR2 LQKENI, per germline. The CDR3 sequence is 15 residues long. Deletions cut 2 bases from V and 5 bases from J, with 13 bases between. For the CDR3, the DNA is TGTGCCAGCTCACCATACTTAGGGGATAACAATGAGCAGTTCTTC. Translating it yields CASSPYLGDNNEQFF.

This clone has a single count. The genes are TRBV19 and TRBJ2-4; maybe TRBD2 (5 bases). Germline values: CDR1 LNHDA, CDR2 SQIVND (reference sequence). V dropped 4 bases and J dropped 11 bases, with 24 bases sitting between them. The CDR3 sequence is 16 residues long. The CDR3 bases are TGTGCCAGTAGTACCCTAGACCCGGGGAACCATTACGTTCAGTACTTC. Its translation is CASSTLDPGNHYVQYF.

This chain connects TRBV6-5 to TRBJ1-4, with a possible D match to TRBD1 (5 bases). CDR3 length equals 14 residues. The germline CDR1 and CDR2 sequences are MNHEY and SVGAGI. Trimming removed 0 bases from V and 6 bases from J, with 8 bases in between. The CDR3 protein is CASSYSGGDEKLFF. The CDR3 DNA reads as TGTGCCAGCAGTTACTCCGGGGGAGATGAAAAACTGTTTTTT.

The rearrangement joins TRBV4-1 to TRBJ1-2; D gene uncertain. The CDR3 spans 13 residues. In germline, CDR1 is MGHRA, CDR2 YSYEKL. Trimming removed 0 bases at V and 4 bases at J, with 6 bases between. CDR3 coding DNA: TGCGCCAGCAGCCAAGAGACACCCTATGGCTACACCTTC. Translation gives CASSQETPYGYTF.

The V and J genes are TRBV7-9 and TRBJ1-1; perhaps TRBD1 as D (5 bases). CDR3 length: 14 amino acids. The germline gives CDR1 SEHNR, CDR2 FQNEAQ (reference sequence). V shed 4 bases and J shed 4 bases, with 13 bases lying between them. The DNA for the CDR3 is TGTGCCAGCAGCTCTAACAGGATTACCACTGAAGCTTTCTTT. Translated, it gives CASSSNRITTEAFF.

The genes are TRBV5-1 and TRBJ1-4; 9 bases align to TRBD1. CDR1 and CDR2 from the germline V gene are SGHRS and YFSETQ. Unmatched junction bases numbered 6, after V lost 4 bases and J lost 8 bases. The CDR3 runs 14 residues. This CDR3 reads CASSPDRGSEKLFF. CDR3 DNA sequence: TGCGCCAGCAGCCCGGACAGGGGCTCGGAAAAACTGTTTTTT.

The chain is built from TRBV25-1 and TRBJ2-7; 7 nucleotides line up with TRBD1. After removal of 3 bases from V and 1 base from J, the junction contained 6 bases not matched to a gene. The CDR3 totals 15 residues. The germline V gene has CDR1 MGHDK and CDR2 SYGVNS. The CDR3 coding sequence is TGTGCCAGCAGTGACCGAGGACAGGTTTCCTACGAGCAGTACTTC. Its protein product is CASSDRGQVSYEQYF.

The chain has TRBV5-4 and TRBJ2-2, with TRBD1 matching 9 bases. Trimming took 4 bases from V and 4 from J; bases not matched to a gene: 5. The CDR3 extends over 15 amino acids. CDR1 and CDR2 from the germline V gene are SGHNT and YYREEE (reference sequence). The CDR3 DNA reads TGTGCCAGCAGCCGGGACAGGGAAATCACCGGGGAGCTGTTTTTT. It encodes CASSRDREITGELFF. The whole variable domain, filled in from reference TRBV5-4 and TRBJ2-2, reads ETGVTQSPTHLIKTRGQQVTLRCSSQSGHNTVSWYQQALGQGPQFIFQYYREEENGRGNFPPRFSGLQFPNYSSELNVNALELDDSALYLCASSRDREITGELFFGEGSRLTVL.